This T cell receptor (beta chain) stems from a study of T cell responses to AZD1222 COVID-19 vaccine. Study-wide results and caveats: Baseline seropositives among AZD1222 recipients totaled only 6 or 7. Dominant at 160-218 and 743-854, vaccine-associated CD4 TCRs also spanned spike.

Worth noting for this clone: What it binds is unknown.

CDR1 is SNHLY, CDR2 FYNNEI, per germline. CDR3 length: 14 residues. Germline trimming cut 6 bases from V and 9 bases from J; bases unmatched to any gene: 7. Clones were sequenced by immunoSEQ multiplex PCR, and TCRdb holds only the in-frame ones, with some missing. The sample records 150,000 to 180,000 clones, about 85% being singletons. The chain combines TRBV2 with TRBJ2-1, with 11 bases aligning to TRBD1. This sample comprised peripheral blood, obtained on day 0 of AZD1222 vaccination. This TCR was recovered from an adult in good health. The DNA for the CDR3 is TGTGCCAGCAGGGTACGGACAGGGGGCGGTGAGCAGTTCTTC. Its translation: CASRVRTGGGEQFF.